These T cell receptor beta chains were read from a single sample in a study of identical twins. TCRdb ran MiXCR on the 5' RACE reads and lists one entry per CDR3 protein. Of some 790,000 distinct CDR3 sequences listed, about 20% were seen once; the top ten hold around 13%. These records were also assigned to another study, of T cells expressing NK-cell markers.

Sequencing was performed on PBMCs. These receptors all come from a woman between 18 and 29 years old in good health. Both conserved end residues are part of each CDR3. The D gene is left open where the match is weak. Size tells how often a clone was seen (once, few, many) or the class of an expanded clone, and some rows leave it out.

j_gene | v_gene | abundance | d_gene | CDR3aa | CDR3nt
TRBJ2-3 | TRBV7-2 | few | . | CASSKGLPTDTQYF | TGTGCCAGCAGCAAGGGACTGCCCACAGATACGCAGTATTTT
TRBJ2-1 | TRBV20-1 | . | TRBD2 | CSARLAGDNEQFF | TGCAGTGCTAGACTAGCGGGAGACAATGAGCAGTTCTTC
TRBJ1-2 | TRBV10-1 | many | TRBD1 | CASSAGQFYGYTF | TGCGCCAGCAGTGCGGGACAGTTCTATGGCTACACCTTC
TRBJ1-5 | TRBV10-3 | . | TRBD1 | CATTGESNQPQHF | TGCGCCACGACAGGGGAAAGCAATCAGCCCCAGCATTTT
TRBJ2-5 | TRBV10-1 | few | . | CASVWWGGHSETQYF | TGCGCCAGCGTTTGGTGGGGGGGGCACTCCGAGACCCAGTACTTC
TRBJ2-6 | TRBV5-1 | . | . | CASSLNRASGANVLTF | TGCGCCAGCAGCTTAAATAGGGCCTCTGGGGCCAACGTCCTGACTTTC
TRBJ2-3 | TRBV7-2 | few | . | CASSYPGTQDTQYF | TGTGCCAGCAGCTACCCCGGGACACAGGATACGCAGTATTTT
TRBJ2-7 | TRBV30 | . | . | CAWSARFEARTYQQYF | TGTGCCTGGAGTGCCCGGTTCGAGGCTAGGACCTACCAGCAGTACTTC
TRBJ2-7 | TRBV27 | few | . | CASSLYTGPTSYEQYF | TGTGCCAGCAGTTTATATACTGGACCCACGTCCTACGAGCAGTACTTC
TRBJ2-3 | TRBV20-1 | few | TRBD2 | CSAIIAGEGSTDTQYF | TGCAGTGCTATTATAGCGGGAGAGGGGTCCACAGATACGCAGTATTTT
TRBJ1-1 | TRBV20-1 | many | TRBD1 | CSARPYYIRGLGNTEAFF | TGCAGTGCTAGACCGTACTACATCAGGGGGCTTGGGAACACTGAAGCTTTCTTT
TRBJ2-1 | TRBV7-8 | few | . | CASSFSSGEGEQFF | TGTGCCAGCAGCTTCTCCTCGGGAGAGGGTGAGCAGTTCTTC
TRBJ2-5 | TRBV15 | . | TRBD1 | CATSRTGFQETQYF | TGTGCCACCAGCAGGACAGGGTTCCAAGAGACCCAGTACTTC
TRBJ2-5 | TRBV5-6 | . | . | CASSLARLAETQYF | TGTGCCAGCAGCCTCGCGAGGCTGGCAGAGACCCAGTACTTC
TRBJ1-3 | TRBV5-4 | few | . | CASSLGGWGADTIYF | TGTGCCAGCAGCTTGGGCGGTTGGGGAGCGGACACCATATATTTT
TRBJ1-1 | TRBV20-1 | once | . | CSAKVLVNTEAFF | TGCAGTGCTAAGGTTCTGGTGAACACTGAAGCTTTCTTT
TRBJ2-7 | TRBV5-1 | . | . | CASSLWPPSNEQYF | TGCGCCAGCAGCTTATGGCCCCCGAGCAACGAGCAGTACTTC
TRBJ1-6 | TRBV21-1 | . | . | CASSKNRQGSPLHF | TGTGCCAGCAGCAAAAACAGACAGGGTTCACCCCTCCACTTT
TRBJ2-3 | TRBV3-1 | . | . | CASSRSPGGPNTDTQYF | TGTGCCAGCAGTCGATCCCCCGGCGGACCAAACACAGATACGCAGTATTTT
TRBJ2-5 | TRBV2 | . | TRBD2 | CASNLGEGTQYF | TGTGCCAGCAATCTGGGGGAGGGGACCCAGTACTTC
TRBJ1-2 | TRBV4-3 | few | . | CASSQGGTAGGTYGYTF | TGCGCCAGCAGCCAAGGAGGGACCGCCGGGGGGACCTATGGCTACACCTTC
TRBJ2-7 | TRBV5-5 | . | . | CASSLGSSDSLVAQYF | TGTGCCAGCAGCTTGGGGAGCTCGGACAGTTTAGTGGCGCAGTACTTC
TRBJ1-5 | TRBV7-8 | . | . | CASSLVGSPLGPQHF | TGTGCCAGCAGCTTAGTAGGGAGTCCCCTAGGGCCCCAGCATTTT
TRBJ2-7 | TRBV7-9 | few | . | CASSPEGSFVWQYF | TGTGCCAGCAGCCCGGAGGGATCCTTCGTGTGGCAGTACTTC
TRBJ1-5 | TRBV24-1 | . | . | CATSDWDGLWHF | TGTGCCACCAGTGATTGGGACGGCTTATGGCATTTT
TRBJ2-7 | TRBV7-9 | few | . | CASSTSKLGMTEQYF | TGTGCCAGCAGCACCTCTAAACTTGGGATGACAGAGCAGTACTTC
TRBJ1-5 | TRBV7-9 | . | . | CASSSTVGNQPQHF | TGTGCCAGCAGCTCGACAGTCGGCAATCAGCCCCAGCATTTT
TRBJ2-1 | TRBV6-2/TRBV6-3 | once | TRBD2 | CASSRPLAAISYNEQFF | TGTGCCAGCAGCCGACCACTAGCGGCCATATCCTACAATGAGCAGTTCTTC
TRBJ2-1 | TRBV12-3/TRBV12-4 | . | TRBD2 | CASSFGASGRYEQFF | TGTGCCAGCAGTTTTGGTGCTAGCGGGAGATATGAGCAGTTCTTC
TRBJ2-7 | TRBV10-3 | . | TRBD2 | CAINPGLAGSPEQYF | TGTGCCATCAACCCGGGACTAGCGGGGTCCCCTGAGCAGTACTTC
TRBJ2-1 | TRBV5-6 | few | . | CASSLAAVNNEQFF | TGTGCCAGCAGCTTGGCCGCAGTTAACAATGAGCAGTTCTTC
TRBJ2-1 | TRBV12-3/TRBV12-4 | . | TRBD2 | CASSFRRGGINEQFF | TGTGCCAGCAGTTTTCGGCGGGGGGGTATAAATGAGCAGTTCTTC
TRBJ2-7 | TRBV21-1 | . | . | CASSKGVRAGGPSYEQYF | TGTGCCAGCAGCAAAGGGGTCCGGGCTGGGGGACCATCCTACGAGCAGTACTTC
TRBJ2-7 | TRBV2 | . | . | CASGQGTYEQYF | TGTGCCAGTGGCCAGGGCACCTACGAGCAGTACTTC
TRBJ2-1 | TRBV27 | . | TRBD2 | CASSRLLAGGGGTQFF | TGTGCCAGCAGCAGACTACTAGCGGGAGGTGGGGGCACCCAGTTCTTC
TRBJ2-5 | TRBV5-6 | few | TRBD2 | CASSLARAGGWKETQYF | TGTGCCAGCAGCTTGGCCCGGGCGGGGGGCTGGAAAGAGACCCAGTACTTC
TRBJ2-1 | TRBV11-2 | few | . | CASSTDTNEQFF | TGTGCCAGCAGCACAGACACGAATGAGCAGTTCTTC